The clone carrying this T cell receptor beta chain was found once. What it recognizes is unknown. This record comes from a study of T-cell memory formation after mild COVID-19. Findings of the study overall: Day 15 to 85 contracting clones showed balanced CD4/CD8; later expanders leaned CD4+. That cross-reactive memory joined was suggested by some responding clones appearing in pre-infection memory. CM and EM subsets held most contracting CD4+ clones; EMRA held CD8+ ones.

CDR1 and CDR2 (germline): LNHDA, SQIVND (reference sequence). This CDR3 has 15 residues. Trimming cost V 4 bases and J 0 bases, with 10 bases left between them. MiXCR, run by TCRdb on the 5' RACE reads, gives a single entry per CDR3 protein. Among 250,000 to 300,000 distinct CDR3 sequences listed, 15% to 20% were seen once. The specimen was PBMCs or a T cell subset sorted from them (not recorded which). This receptor was obtained from a man aged 18 to 30 who had mild COVID-19 (a few samples of this study predate the infection). Cell type and time point are not known. V and J are TRBV19 and TRBJ1-3; D is unresolved. The DNA of the CDR3 is TGTGCCAGTAGTAGCGGGCGGAGCTCTGGAAACACCATATATTTT. It translates to CASSSGRSSGNTIYF. Full variable domain (rest looked up from reference TRBV19 and TRBJ1-3): DGGITQSPKYLFRKEGQNVTLSCEQNLNHDAMYWYRQDPGQGLRLIYYSQIVNDFQKGDIAEGYSVSREKKESFPLTVTSAQKNPTAFYLCASSSGRSSGNTIYFGEGSWLTVV.